The rows below give T cell receptor beta chains drawn from one sample of a study of blood T cell repertoires in COVID-19. Assay used: immunoSEQ multiplex PCR; TCRdb lists only in-frame clones, some missing. The table has just under 350,000 clones, about 90% seen once. The sequenced sample consisted of peripheral blood. Every receptor here comes from a woman between 70 and 85 years old with COVID-19, enrolled during active disease. Both conserved end residues are trimmed from each CDR3. The D gene is left open where the match is weak. Where a row states a size, it is once, few, many or the class of an expanded clone; other rows omit it.

NA	TRBV6-1	TRBJ1-5	NA	ASSARQLYSNQPQH
NA	TRBV6-2/TRBV6-3	TRBJ1-5	NA	ASSPAGRGLDQPQH
NA	TRBV19	TRBJ1-1	NA	AVWGGQRLAHTEAF
TRBD1	TRBV11-2	TRBJ1-5	NA	ASSLDRVSQPQH
TRBD1	TRBV7-8	TRBJ1-3	NA	ASGQGVGNTIY
TRBD1	TRBV2	TRBJ1-2	once	ASSEDRGFYGYT
NA	TRBV10-1	TRBJ1-1	NA	ASSESRSGNTEAF
NA	TRBV7-3	TRBJ2-1	NA	ASSSVYRDEQF
NA	TRBV5-1	TRBJ2-7	NA	ASSLEEGTSTYEQY
TRBD1	TRBV19	TRBJ2-2	NA	ASLRQGAVGELF
NA	TRBV6-2/TRBV6-3	TRBJ1-3	NA	ASSYIRGNTIY
TRBD1	TRBV19	TRBJ2-5	NA	ASSPGQVSKETQY
NA	TRBV5-8	TRBJ2-7	few	ASTVGQAYEQY
TRBD1	TRBV5-1	TRBJ2-1	once	ASSEGQGAYNEQF
NA	TRBV19	TRBJ1-2	NA	ASSTSFRDGYT
TRBD1	TRBV19	TRBJ1-6	NA	ASNPGQGGPNSPLH
NA	TRBV15	TRBJ1-1	NA	ATSRDRVNTEAF
NA	TRBV28	TRBJ1-2	NA	ASSLDSNYGYT
TRBD1	TRBV9	TRBJ2-7	NA	ASSHGQASVGSYEQY
TRBD1	TRBV5-4	TRBJ2-7	few	ASRESTGYEQY
NA	TRBV30	TRBJ2-7	NA	ASLGRSSPEQY
NA	TRBV7-2	TRBJ1-1	few	ASSLAYGYTEAF
TRBD1	TRBV5-5	TRBJ1-1	NA	ASSARTGEAF
TRBD1	TRBV27	TRBJ1-2	NA	ASSPWGQGSRNYGYT
NA	TRBV27	TRBJ1-6	NA	ASSLQGGDSPLH
TRBD1	TRBV19	TRBJ1-4	NA	ASRPRTGGGSNEKLF
TRBD1	TRBV28	TRBJ1-4	NA	ASSIGTDNEKLF
TRBD1	TRBV5-1	TRBJ2-5	NA	ASSLGSRTGPQETQY
TRBD1	TRBV5-1	TRBJ2-5	NA	ASSPTATGAETQY
NA	TRBV2	TRBJ1-1	few	ASCFQANTEAF
NA	TRBV19	TRBJ2-5	NA	ASGGLSETQY
NA	TRBV14	TRBJ2-4	NA	ASSQADIQY
NA	TRBV4-3	TRBJ1-5	NA	ASSLSRWASNQPQH
TRBD1	TRBV18	TRBJ2-3	few	ASSPGQGDTDTQY
NA	TRBV10-2	TRBJ2-3	NA	ASSDEYTQY
NA	TRBV3-1/TRBV3-2	TRBJ1-1	NA	ASRAQEAF
TRBD1	TRBV9	TRBJ2-5	NA	ASSLDRGLGETQY
NA	TRBV7-9	TRBJ2-7	NA	ASSPLGATPYEQY
NA	TRBV15	TRBJ2-2	NA	ATSRVDRDTGELF
TRBD1	TRBV29-1	TRBJ1-2	NA	SVSKQGAKGYT
TRBD1	TRBV28	TRBJ2-7	NA	ASSPGTVGSYEQY
NA	TRBV7-4	TRBJ2-7	NA	ASSFEVGLAYSSYEQY
NA	TRBV29-1	TRBJ1-4	once	SVMTGWGEKLF
NA	TRBV30	TRBJ1-2	once	AWSVGYRQKLLINYGYT
NA	TRBV6-5	TRBJ1-1	NA	ASSYSGRWNTEAF
TRBD1	TRBV9	TRBJ1-1	NA	ASSVTGGAGNTEAF
NA	TRBV7-2	TRBJ1-1	NA	ASSLAAEYTEAF
TRBD1	TRBV28	TRBJ1-1	NA	ASSAPTGVEAF
TRBD1	TRBV19	TRBJ1-3	NA	ASSFDRGNAGNTIY
NA	TRBV11-2	TRBJ2-2	NA	ASSSFGWGVSTGELF
NA	TRBV24-1	TRBJ2-2	NA	ATDPGRGTGGNTGELF
TRBD1	TRBV7-9	TRBJ1-1	NA	ASWDSKNTEAF
NA	TRBV29-1	TRBJ1-2	NA	SVRQLLNYGYT
NA	TRBV27	TRBJ1-4	NA	ASSFRRGIRLTNEKLF
TRBD1	TRBV10-1	TRBJ2-7	NA	ASSRDRGPYEQY
NA	TRBV3-1/TRBV3-2	TRBJ1-6	NA	ASSHSSLSPPLH